This T cell receptor beta chain was sequenced during a study of CD8 T cells in Susac syndrome. Study-wide results and caveats: The study's TCR sequencing and HLA analysis covered a relatively small number of individuals, and the study acknowledged this.

The authors sequenced TCR beta from blood CD8+ and CD4+ T cells. The control group consisted of healthy donors matched for age and sex. The J segment lost 7 bases and the V segment lost 5 bases, leaving 6 bases of the junction unmatched. The CDR3 has 13 residues. Looked up from germline, CDR1 is SGHDN and CDR2 is FVKESK. The RNA, about 0.45 to 1 ug, was put through reverse transcription using random hexamers. Amplification of TCR beta CDR3 by immunoSEQ multiplex PCR spanned 54 Vbeta and 13 Jbeta. One entry per CDR3 protein, called by TCRdb with MiXCR from the immunoSEQ multiplex PCR reads. The sample lists some 160,000 distinct CDR3 sequences; around 90% were seen once. Concerning this clonotype: Its antigen is still unknown.

The TCR originated in a human donor in good health. This chain connects TRBV14 to TRBJ1-1, with TRBD1 identical over 8 bases. The sample taken for sequencing was CD4+ T cells from PBMCs. CDR3 loop: CASSNGQGSEAFF. The CDR3 DNA sequence: TGTGCCAGCAGCAATGGACAGGGCAGTGAAGCTTTCTTT.